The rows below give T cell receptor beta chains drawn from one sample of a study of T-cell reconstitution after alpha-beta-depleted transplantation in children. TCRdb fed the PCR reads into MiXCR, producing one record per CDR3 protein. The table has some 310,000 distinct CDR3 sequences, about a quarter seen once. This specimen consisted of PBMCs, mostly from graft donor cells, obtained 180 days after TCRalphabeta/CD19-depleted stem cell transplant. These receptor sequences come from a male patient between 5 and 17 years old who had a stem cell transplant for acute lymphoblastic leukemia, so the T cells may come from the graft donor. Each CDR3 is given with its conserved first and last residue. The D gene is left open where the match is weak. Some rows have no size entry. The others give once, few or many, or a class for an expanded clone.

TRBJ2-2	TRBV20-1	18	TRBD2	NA	CSAPPASGRSLNTGELFF	TGCAGTGCTCCCCCGGCTAGCGGGAGGTCCTTGAACACCGGGGAGCTGTTTTTT
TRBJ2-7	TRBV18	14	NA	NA	CASSPLDLFSEQYF	TGTGCCAGCTCACCACTCGATCTATTCAGCGAGCAGTACTTC
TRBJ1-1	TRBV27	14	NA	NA	CASSLVGGYTEAFF	TGTGCCAGCAGTTTAGTGGGAGGTTACACTGAAGCTTTCTTT
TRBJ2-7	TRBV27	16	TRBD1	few	CASSLRQGIRTNEQYF	TGTGCCAGCAGTTTAAGACAGGGCATAAGAACCAACGAGCAGTACTTC
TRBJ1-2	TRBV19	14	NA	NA	CASRNNRVDYGYTF	TGTGCCAGTCGAAACAATAGGGTCGACTATGGCTACACCTTC
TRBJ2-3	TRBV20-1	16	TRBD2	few	CSARDPGGGQTDTQYF	TGCAGTGCTAGAGATCCGGGGGGAGGGCAGACAGATACGCAGTATTTT
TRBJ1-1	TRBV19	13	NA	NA	CASSYTPNTEAFF	TGTGCCAGTTCTTACACCCCGAACACTGAAGCTTTCTTT
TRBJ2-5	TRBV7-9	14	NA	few	CASSLGHLQETQYF	TGTGCCAGCAGCCTGGGACACCTCCAAGAGACCCAGTACTTC
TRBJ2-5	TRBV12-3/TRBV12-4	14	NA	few	CASPNRDTQETQYF	TGTGCCAGCCCAAACCGGGACACCCAAGAGACCCAGTACTTC
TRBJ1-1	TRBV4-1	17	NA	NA	CASSQEAIGVGGTEAFF	TGCGCCAGCAGCCAAGAGGCAATCGGGGTAGGCGGAACTGAAGCTTTCTTT
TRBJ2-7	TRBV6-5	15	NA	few	CASSYPSAASYEQYF	TGTGCCAGCAGTTACCCCTCGGCGGCTTCCTACGAGCAGTACTTC
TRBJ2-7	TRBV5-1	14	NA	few	CASSLDWGLYEQYF	TGCGCCAGCAGCTTGGATTGGGGGCTCTACGAGCAGTACTTC
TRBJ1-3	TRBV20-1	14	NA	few	CSARSRGSGNTIYF	TGCAGTGCTAGATCCAGGGGTTCTGGAAACACCATATATTTT
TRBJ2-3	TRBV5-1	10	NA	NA	CAAPRDTQYF	TGCGCCGCGCCAAGAGATACGCAGTATTTT
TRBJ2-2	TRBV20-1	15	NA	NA	CSARGSRAVTGELFF	TGCAGTGCTAGAGGCTCACGAGCAGTCACCGGGGAGCTGTTTTTT
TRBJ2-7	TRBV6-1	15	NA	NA	CASTKTGKEHYEQYF	TGTGCCAGCACCAAAACAGGGAAAGAACACTACGAGCAGTACTTC
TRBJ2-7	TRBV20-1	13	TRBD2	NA	CSALGGDTYEQYF	TGCAGTGCCCTGGGGGGGGATACCTACGAGCAGTACTTC
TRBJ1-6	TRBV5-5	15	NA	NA	CASSSGGGSNSPLHF	TGTGCCAGCAGCTCCGGGGGGGGCTCTAATTCACCCCTCCACTTT
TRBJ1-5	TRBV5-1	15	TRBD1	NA	CASSLLGGQNQPQHF	TGCGCCAGCAGCTTGTTAGGGGGACAGAATCAGCCCCAGCATTTT
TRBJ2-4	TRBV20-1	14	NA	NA	CSASQLPAKNIQYF	TGCAGTGCCTCCCAACTCCCAGCCAAAAACATTCAGTACTTC
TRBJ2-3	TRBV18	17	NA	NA	CASSPRGSAYGTDTQYF	TGTGCCAGCTCACCGCGGGGTTCCGCCTATGGCACAGATACGCAGTATTTT
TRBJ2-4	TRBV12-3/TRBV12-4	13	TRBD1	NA	CASSLAWTGAPYF	TGTGCCAGCAGTTTAGCTTGGACAGGCGCCCCCTACTTC
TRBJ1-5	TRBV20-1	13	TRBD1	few	CSAEGTGNQPQHF	TGCAGTGCAGAAGGGACAGGTAATCAGCCCCAGCATTTT
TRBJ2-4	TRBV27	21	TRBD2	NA	CASSFYGTSGEGHLAKNIQYF	TGTGCCAGCAGTTTCTATGGGACTAGCGGCGAAGGGCACCTGGCCAAAAACATTCAGTACTTC